The clone carrying this T cell receptor (beta chain) was counted only a few times. The source of the sample is a study of blood T cell repertoires in COVID-19. Study-wide context: Acute and convalescent COVID-19 samples came from the United States, Italy and Spain. Sample material is recorded as cDNA or gDNA derived from T cells, B-cell-depleted T cells, or PBMCs.

Per the authors' pipeline: Amplifying reference gene primers gave estimates of nucleated cell counts. Sequencing was performed with immunoSEQ multiplex PCR; in TCRdb, only in-frame clones are kept and a portion is missing. V and J calls and clone size are copied from that table; D and trimming were computed from the DNA. This sample has 140,000 to 150,000 clones, with 65% to 85% found just once. The V gene lost 4 bases and the J gene lost 1 base, with 7 bases spanning the gap. The germline V gene has CDR1 SGHVS and CDR2 FQNEAQ. This CDR3 has 14 residues. The material sequenced was peripheral blood. The rearrangement links TRBV7-8 to TRBJ2-2; a possible D gene is TRBD2 (5 bases). The clonotype originates from a man in his fifties or sixties with active or convalescent COVID-19. In nucleotides, the CDR3 is TGTGCCAGCAGCTGGAGGAAGAACACCGGGGAGCTGTTTTTT. It specifies CASSWRKNTGELFF.